These 2 T cell receptor beta chains were all obtained from the same sample, sequenced in a study of shared T cell receptors in the human thymus. Sequenced by immunoSEQ multiplex PCR; TCRdb stores in-frame clones only, minus some. The top ten hold about 0.011% of the sample, which has approximately 760,000 clones, over 75% seen once. These data also featured in a second study, about human thymus T cells.

The sample taken for sequencing was thymocytes. Source of these receptors: a girl under three years old with a congenital heart defect.

This sequence joins TRBV5-3 and TRBJ2-1; 9 nucleotides match TRBD2. TRBV5-3 carries the ORF label, with uncertain function. The J segment lost 7 bases and the V segment lost 4 bases, leaving 15 bases of the junction unmatched. This CDR3 is 17 amino acids long. CDR3 residues: CARSLERVRGRGNEQFF. The CDR3 nucleotides read TGTGCCAGAAGCCTAGAGAGGGTTCGCGGGAGGGGAAATGAGCAGTTCTTC.

The V gene is TRBV7-2, the J gene TRBJ1-1; D call uncertain. With 2 bases removed from V and 3 bases from J, the gap between germline ends came to 16 bases. The CDR3 is made up of 16 amino acids. Germline V gene data show CDR1 as SGHTA and CDR2 as FQGNSA. The CDR3 reads CASSLLHPWPDTEAFF. In DNA form, the CDR3 reads TGTGCCAGCAGCTTACTTCACCCATGGCCCGACACTGAAGCTTTCTTT.